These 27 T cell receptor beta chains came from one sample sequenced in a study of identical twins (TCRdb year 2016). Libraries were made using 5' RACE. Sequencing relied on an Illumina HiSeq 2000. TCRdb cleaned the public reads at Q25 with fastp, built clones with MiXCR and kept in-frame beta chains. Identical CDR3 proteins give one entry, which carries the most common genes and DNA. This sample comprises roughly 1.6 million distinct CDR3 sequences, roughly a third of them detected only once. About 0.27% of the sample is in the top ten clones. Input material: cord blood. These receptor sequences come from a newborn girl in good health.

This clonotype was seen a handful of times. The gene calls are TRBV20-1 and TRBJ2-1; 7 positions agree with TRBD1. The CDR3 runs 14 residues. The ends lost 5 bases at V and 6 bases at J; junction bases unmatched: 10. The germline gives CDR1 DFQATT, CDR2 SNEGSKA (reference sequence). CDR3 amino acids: CSALPGQSPNEQFF. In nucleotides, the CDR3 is TGCAGTGCTCTTCCGGGACAGTCCCCCAATGAGCAGTTCTTC.

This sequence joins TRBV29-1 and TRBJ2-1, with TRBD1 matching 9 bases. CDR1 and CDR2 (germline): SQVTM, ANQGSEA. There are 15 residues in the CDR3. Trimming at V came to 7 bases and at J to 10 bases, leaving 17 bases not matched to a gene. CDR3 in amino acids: CSARPGTGTPYEQFF. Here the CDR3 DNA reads TGCAGCGCCCGCCCCGGGACAGGGACCCCCTACGAGCAGTTCTTC.

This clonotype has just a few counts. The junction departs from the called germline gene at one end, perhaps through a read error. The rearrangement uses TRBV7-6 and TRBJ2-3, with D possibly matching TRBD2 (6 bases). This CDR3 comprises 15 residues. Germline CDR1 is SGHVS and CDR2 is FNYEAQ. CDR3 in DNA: TGTGCCGGCAGCTCAAATGGAGGGCCCACAGATACGCAGTATTTT. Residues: CAGSSNGGPTDTQYF.

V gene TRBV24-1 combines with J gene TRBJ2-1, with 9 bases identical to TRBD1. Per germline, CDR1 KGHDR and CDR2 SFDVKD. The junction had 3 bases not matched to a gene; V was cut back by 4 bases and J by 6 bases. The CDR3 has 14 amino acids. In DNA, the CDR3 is TGTGCCACCAGTGAGCAGGGACAGGGCAATGAGCAGTTCTTC. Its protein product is CATSEQGQGNEQFF.

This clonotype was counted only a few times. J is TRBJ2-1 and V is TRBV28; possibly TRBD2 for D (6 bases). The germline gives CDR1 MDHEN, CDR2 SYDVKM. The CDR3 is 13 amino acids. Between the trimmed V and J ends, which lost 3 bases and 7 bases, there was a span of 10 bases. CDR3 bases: TGTGCCAGCAGTTTTAGGGCGGGGAATGAGCAGTTCTTC. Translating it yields CASSFRAGNEQFF.

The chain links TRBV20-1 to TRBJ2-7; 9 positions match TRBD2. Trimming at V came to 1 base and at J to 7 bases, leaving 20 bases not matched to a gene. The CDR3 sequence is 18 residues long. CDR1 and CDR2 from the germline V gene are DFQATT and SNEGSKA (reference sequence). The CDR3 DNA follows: TGCAGTGCTAGAGTAAGAGCGGGGGGCCAGAGCTCCTACAATGAGCAGTACTTC. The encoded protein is CSARVRAGGQSSYNEQYF.

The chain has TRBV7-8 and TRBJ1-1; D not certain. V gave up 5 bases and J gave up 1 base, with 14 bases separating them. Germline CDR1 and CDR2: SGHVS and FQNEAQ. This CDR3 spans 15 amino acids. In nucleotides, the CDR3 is TGTGCCAGCAGCGAACCCTTGATTCCGAACACTGAAGCTTTCTTT. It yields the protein CASSEPLIPNTEAFF.

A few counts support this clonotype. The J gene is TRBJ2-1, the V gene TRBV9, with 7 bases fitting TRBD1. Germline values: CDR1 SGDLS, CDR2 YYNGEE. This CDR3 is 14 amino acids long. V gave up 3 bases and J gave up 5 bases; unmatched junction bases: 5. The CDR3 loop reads CASSARQGHNEQFF. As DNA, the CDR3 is TGTGCCAGCAGCGCCCGACAGGGCCACAATGAGCAGTTCTTC.

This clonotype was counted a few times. CDR3 DNA sequence: TGTGCCAGCACCTCAGCACCGGGTCGCGAGCAGTACTTC. Protein sequence: CASTSAPGREQYF. V usage is TRBV6-5 and J usage is TRBJ2-4; D unresolved. The J call may be incorrect, as the DNA end agrees better with TRBJ2-7. The CDR3 is 13 amino acids. The germline gives CDR1 MNHEY, CDR2 SVGAGI.

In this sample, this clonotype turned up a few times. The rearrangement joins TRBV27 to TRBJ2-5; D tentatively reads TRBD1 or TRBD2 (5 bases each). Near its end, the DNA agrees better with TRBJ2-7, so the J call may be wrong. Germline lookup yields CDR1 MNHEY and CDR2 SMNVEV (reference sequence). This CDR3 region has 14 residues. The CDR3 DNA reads TGTGCCAGCAGTGAACCGGGACGTCGGAACGAGCAGTACTTC. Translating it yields CASSEPGRRNEQYF.

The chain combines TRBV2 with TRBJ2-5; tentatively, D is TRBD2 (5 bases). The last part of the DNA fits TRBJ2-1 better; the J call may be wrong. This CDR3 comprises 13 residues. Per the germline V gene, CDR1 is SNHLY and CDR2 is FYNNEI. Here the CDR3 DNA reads TGTGCCAGCAGTGAATCGTTGGGAGAGACCCAGTTCTTC. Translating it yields CASSESLGETQFF.

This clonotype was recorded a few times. Here the CDR3 DNA reads TGCAGTGTCACTAGCGGGCGTCCTCCCTACGAGCAGTACTTC. Amino acids: CSVTSGRPPYEQYF. This chain uses TRBV20-1 with TRBJ2-7, with 9 positions matching TRBD2. Germline V CDR1 and CDR2: DFQATT, SNEGSKA (reference sequence). CDR3 length equals 14 residues. With 7 bases clipped from V and 2 bases from J, the junction kept 9 bases outside the gene matches.

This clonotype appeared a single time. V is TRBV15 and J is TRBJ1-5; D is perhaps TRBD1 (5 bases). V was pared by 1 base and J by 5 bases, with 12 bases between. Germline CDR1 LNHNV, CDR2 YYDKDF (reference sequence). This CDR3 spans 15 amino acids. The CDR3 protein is CATSRGRARDQPQHF. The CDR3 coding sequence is TGTGCCACCAGCAGAGGAAGGGCCAGGGATCAGCCCCAGCATTTT.

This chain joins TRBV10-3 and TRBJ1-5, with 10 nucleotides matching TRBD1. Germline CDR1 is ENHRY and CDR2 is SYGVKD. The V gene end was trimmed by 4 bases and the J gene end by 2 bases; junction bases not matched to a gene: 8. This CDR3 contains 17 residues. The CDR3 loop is CAISAGQGKLGNQPQHF. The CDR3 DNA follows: TGTGCCATCAGTGCGGGACAGGGGAAACTGGGCAATCAGCCCCAGCATTTT.

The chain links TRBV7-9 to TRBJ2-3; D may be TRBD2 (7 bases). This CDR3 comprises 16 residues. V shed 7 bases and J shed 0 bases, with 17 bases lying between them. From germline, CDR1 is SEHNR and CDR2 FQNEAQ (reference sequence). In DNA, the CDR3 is TGTGCCAGCACCGACATGGGGGGGGCGAGCACAGATACGCAGTATTTT. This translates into CASTDMGGASTDTQYF.

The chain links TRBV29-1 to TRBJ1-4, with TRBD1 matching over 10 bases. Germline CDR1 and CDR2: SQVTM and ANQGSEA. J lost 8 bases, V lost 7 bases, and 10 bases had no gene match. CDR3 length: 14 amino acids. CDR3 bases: TGCAGCGCCGCCGACAGGGGGCTACGAGAAAAACTGTTTTTT. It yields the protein CSAADRGLREKLFF.

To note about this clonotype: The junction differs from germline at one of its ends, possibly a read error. CDR3 region: CSVVSRTASYGQYF. The DNA of the CDR3 is TGCAGCGTTGTCTCACGGACAGCCTCCTACGGGCAGTACTTC. This rearrangement joins TRBV29-1 to TRBJ2-7; D perhaps matches TRBD1 (6 bases). Germline V lookup: CDR1 SQVTM, CDR2 ANQGSEA. The CDR3 totals 14 residues.

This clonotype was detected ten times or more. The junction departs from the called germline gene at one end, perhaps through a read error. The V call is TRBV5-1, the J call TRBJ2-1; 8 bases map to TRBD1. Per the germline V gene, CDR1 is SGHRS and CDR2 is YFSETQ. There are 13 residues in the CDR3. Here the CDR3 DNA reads TGTGCCAGCAGCCTCGACAGGGGTGGTGAGCAGTTCTTC. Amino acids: CASSLDRGGEQFF.

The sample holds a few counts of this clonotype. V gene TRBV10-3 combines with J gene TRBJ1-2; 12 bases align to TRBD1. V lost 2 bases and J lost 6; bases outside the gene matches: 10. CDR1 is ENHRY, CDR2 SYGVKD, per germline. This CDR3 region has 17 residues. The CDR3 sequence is CAISEKLAGQGADGYTF. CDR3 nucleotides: TGTGCCATCAGTGAGAAATTGGCGGGACAGGGGGCAGATGGCTACACCTTC.

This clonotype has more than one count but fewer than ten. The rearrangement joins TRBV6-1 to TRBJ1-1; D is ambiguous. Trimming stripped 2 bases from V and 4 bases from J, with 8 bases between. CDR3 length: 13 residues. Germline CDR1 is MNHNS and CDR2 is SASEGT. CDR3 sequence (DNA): TGTGCCAGCAGTGAAAAGGGATCCACTGAAGCTTTCTTT. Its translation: CASSEKGSTEAFF.

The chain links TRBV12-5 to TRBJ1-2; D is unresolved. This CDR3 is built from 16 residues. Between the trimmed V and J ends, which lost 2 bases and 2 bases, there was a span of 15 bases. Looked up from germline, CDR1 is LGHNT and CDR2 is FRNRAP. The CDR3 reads CASGLNADYSNYGYTF. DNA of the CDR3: TGTGCTAGTGGTTTGAACGCAGACTATTCGAACTATGGCTACACCTTC. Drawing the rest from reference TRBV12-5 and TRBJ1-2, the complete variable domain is DARVTQTPRHKVTEMGQEVTMRCQPILGHNTVFWYRQTMMQGLELLAYFRNRAPLDDSGMPKDRFSAEMPDATLATLKIQPSEPRDSAVYFCASGLNADYSNYGYTFGSGTRLTVV.

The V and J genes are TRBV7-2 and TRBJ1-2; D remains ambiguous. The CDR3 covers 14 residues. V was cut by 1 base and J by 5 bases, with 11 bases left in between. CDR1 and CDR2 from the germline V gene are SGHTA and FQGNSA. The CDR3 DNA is TGTGCCAGCAGCTTAGTACAAGGCTTGTATGGCTACACCTTC. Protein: CASSLVQGLYGYTF.

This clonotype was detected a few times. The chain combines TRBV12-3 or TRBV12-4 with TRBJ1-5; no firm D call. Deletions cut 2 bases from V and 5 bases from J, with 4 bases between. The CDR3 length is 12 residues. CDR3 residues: CASSLHDQPQHF. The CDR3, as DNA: TGTGCCAGCAGTTTACATGATCAGCCCCAGCATTTT.

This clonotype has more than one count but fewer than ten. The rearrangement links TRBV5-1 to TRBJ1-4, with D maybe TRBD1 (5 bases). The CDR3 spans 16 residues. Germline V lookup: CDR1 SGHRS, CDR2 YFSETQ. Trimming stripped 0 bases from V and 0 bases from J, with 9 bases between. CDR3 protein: CASSLGGTATNEKLFF. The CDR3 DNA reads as TGCGCCAGCAGCTTGGGCGGGACGGCAACTAATGAAAAACTGTTTTTT.

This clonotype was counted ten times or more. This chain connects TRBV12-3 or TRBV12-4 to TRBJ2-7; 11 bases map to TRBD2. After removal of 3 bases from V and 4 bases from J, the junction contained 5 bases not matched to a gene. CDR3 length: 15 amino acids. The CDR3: CASSFSGTSGYEQYF. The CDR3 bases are TGTGCCAGCAGTTTCTCCGGGACTAGCGGATACGAGCAGTACTTC.

The CDR3 DNA follows: TGCAGTGCTAAATTGGGAGGGCCTTCTTTTGGGCAGTACTTC. It specifies CSAKLGGPSFGQYF. V and J are TRBV20-1 and TRBJ2-7; 7 bases match TRBD2. This CDR3 is built from 14 residues. The V and J ends lost 4 bases and 9 bases, in that order; junction bases with no gene match: 15. Germline loops: CDR1 DFQATT, CDR2 SNEGSKA (reference sequence).

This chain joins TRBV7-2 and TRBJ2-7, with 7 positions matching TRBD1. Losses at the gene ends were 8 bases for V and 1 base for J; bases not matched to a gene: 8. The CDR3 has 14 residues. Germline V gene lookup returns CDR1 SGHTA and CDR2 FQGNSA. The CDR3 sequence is CASARDSGSYEQYF. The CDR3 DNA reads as TGTGCCAGCGCCAGGGACAGCGGTTCCTACGAGCAGTACTTC.